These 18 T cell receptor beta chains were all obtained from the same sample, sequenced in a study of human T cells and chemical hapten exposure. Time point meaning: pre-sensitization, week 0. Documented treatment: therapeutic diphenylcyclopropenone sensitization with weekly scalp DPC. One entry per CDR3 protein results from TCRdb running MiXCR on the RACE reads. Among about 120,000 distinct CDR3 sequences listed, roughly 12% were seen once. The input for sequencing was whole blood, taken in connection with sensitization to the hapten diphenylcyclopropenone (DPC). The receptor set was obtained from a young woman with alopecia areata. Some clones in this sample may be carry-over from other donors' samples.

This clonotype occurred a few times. CDR3 sequence (DNA): TGTGCCAGCAGTAACAGGATCAGCTCTGGAAACACCATATATTTT. It encodes CASSNRISSGNTIYF. V usage is TRBV9 and J usage is TRBJ1-3; D perhaps matches TRBD1 (5 bases). The CDR3 sequence is 15 residues long. Germline values: CDR1 SGDLS, CDR2 YYNGEE. V was clipped by 5 bases and J by 0 bases, with 12 bases between them.

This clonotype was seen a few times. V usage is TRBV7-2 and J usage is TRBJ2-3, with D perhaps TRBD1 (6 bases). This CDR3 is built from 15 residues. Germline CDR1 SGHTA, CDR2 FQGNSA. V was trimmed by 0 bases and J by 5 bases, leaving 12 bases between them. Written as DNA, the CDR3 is TGTGCCAGCAGCTTAGCACGGACAGCGATAGATACGCAGTATTTT. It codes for CASSLARTAIDTQYF.

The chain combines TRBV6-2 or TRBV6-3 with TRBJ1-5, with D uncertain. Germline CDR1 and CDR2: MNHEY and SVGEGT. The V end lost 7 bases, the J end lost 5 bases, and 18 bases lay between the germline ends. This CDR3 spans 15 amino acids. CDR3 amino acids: CASTLGSLGDQPQHF. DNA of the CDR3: TGTGCCAGCACCCTCGGGAGCCTAGGCGATCAGCCCCAGCATTTT.

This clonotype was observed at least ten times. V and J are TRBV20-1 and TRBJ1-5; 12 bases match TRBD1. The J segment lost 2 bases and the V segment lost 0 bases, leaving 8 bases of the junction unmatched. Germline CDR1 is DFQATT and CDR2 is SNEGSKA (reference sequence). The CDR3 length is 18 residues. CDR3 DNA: TGCAGTGCTAGAGATTGGGACAGGGGGCTAGGGGGCAATCAGCCCCAGCATTTT. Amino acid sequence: CSARDWDRGLGGNQPQHF.

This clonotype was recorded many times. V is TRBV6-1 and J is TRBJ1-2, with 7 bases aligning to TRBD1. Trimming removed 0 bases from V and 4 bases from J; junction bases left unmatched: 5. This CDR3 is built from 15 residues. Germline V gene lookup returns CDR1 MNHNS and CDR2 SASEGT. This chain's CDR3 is CASSEANRGVYGYTF. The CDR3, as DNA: TGTGCCAGCAGTGAAGCAAACAGGGGAGTCTATGGCTACACCTTC.

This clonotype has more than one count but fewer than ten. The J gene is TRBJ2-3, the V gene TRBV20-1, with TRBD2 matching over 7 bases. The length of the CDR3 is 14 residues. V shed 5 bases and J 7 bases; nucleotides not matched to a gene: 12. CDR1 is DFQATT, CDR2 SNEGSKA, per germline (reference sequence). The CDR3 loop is CSASPGGYENTQYF. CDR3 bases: TGCAGTGCTTCCCCCGGGGGGTACGAAAATACGCAGTATTTT.

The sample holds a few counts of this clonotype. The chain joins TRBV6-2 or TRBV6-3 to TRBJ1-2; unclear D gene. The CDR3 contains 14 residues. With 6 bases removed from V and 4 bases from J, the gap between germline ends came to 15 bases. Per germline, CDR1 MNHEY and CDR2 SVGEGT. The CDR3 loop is CASRPSARRYGYTF. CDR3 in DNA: TGTGCCAGCAGGCCTTCTGCGCGGCGCTATGGCTACACCTTC.

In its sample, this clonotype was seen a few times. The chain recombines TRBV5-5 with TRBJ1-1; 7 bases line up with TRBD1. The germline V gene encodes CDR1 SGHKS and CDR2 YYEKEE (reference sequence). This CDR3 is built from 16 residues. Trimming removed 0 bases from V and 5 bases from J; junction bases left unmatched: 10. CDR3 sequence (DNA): TGTGCCAGCAGCTTGGAACCCGGGACAGCAGGGACTGAAGCTTTCTTT. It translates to CASSLEPGTAGTEAFF.

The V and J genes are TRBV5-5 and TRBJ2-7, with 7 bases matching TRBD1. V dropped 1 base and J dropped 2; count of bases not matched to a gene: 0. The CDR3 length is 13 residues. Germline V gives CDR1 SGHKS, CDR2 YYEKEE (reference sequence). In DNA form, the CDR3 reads TGTGCCAGCAGCTTGCAGGGGGCCTACGAGCAGTACTTC. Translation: CASSLQGAYEQYF.

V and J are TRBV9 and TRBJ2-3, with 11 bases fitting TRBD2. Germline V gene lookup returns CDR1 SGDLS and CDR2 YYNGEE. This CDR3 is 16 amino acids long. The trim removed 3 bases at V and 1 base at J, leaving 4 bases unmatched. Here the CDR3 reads CASSALAGGRTDTQYF. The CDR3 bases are TGTGCCAGCAGCGCGTTAGCGGGGGGGCGCACAGATACGCAGTATTTT.

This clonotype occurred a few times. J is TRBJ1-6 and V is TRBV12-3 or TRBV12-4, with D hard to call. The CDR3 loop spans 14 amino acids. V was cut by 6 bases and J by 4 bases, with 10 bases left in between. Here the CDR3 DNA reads TGTGCCAGCAGCCCGATGACGTATAATTCACCCCTCCACTTT. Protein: CASSPMTYNSPLHF.

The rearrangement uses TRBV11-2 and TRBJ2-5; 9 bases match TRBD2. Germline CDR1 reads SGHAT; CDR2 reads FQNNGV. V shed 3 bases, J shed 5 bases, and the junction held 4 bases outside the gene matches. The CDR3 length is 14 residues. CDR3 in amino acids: CASSFSGGVETQYF. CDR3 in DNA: TGTGCCAGCAGCTTTAGCGGGGGAGTGGAGACCCAGTACTTC.

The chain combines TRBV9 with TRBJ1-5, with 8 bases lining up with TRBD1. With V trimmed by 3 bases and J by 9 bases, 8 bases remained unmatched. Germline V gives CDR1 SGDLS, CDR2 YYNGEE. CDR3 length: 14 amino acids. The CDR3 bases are TGTGCCAGCAGCGCCGGACAGGGAACGGGGCCCCAGCATTTT. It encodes CASSAGQGTGPQHF. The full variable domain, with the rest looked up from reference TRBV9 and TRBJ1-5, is DSGVTQTPKHLITATGQRVTLRCSPRSGDLSVYWYQQSLDQGLQFLIQYYNGEERAKGNILERFSAQQFPDLHSELNLSSLELGDSALYFCASSAGQGTGPQHFGDGTRLSIL.

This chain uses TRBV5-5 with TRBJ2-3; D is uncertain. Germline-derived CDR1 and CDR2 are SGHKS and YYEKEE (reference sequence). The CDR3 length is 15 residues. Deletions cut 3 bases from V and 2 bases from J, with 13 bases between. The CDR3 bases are TGTGCCAGCAGCTCCAGACAAACCATCACAGATACGCAGTATTTT. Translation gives CASSSRQTITDTQYF.

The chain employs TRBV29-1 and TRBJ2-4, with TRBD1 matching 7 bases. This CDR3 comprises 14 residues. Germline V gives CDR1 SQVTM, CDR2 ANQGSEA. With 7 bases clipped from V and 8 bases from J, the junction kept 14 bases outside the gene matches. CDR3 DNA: TGCAGCGCTGGGCATACAGGGGCGAGGGACATTCAGTACTTC. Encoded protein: CSAGHTGARDIQYF.

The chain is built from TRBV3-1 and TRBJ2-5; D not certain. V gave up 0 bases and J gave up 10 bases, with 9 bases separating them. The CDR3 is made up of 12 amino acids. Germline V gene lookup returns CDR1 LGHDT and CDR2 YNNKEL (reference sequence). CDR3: CASSQDTVNQYF. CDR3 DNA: TGTGCCAGCAGCCAAGATACGGTGAACCAGTACTTC.

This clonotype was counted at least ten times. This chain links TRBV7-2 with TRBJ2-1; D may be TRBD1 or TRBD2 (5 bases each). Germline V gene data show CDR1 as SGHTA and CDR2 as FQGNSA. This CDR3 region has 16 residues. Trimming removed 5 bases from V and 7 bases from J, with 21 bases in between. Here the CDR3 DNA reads TGTGCCAGCAGCACCCGGGCTCCTGGGGGTCAAAATGAGCAGTTCTTC. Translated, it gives CASSTRAPGGQNEQFF. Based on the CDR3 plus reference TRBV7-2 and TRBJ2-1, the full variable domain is GAGVSQSPSNKVTEKGKDVELRCDPISGHTALYWYRQSLGQGLEFLIYFQGNSAPDKSGLPSDRFSAERTGGSVSTLTIQRTQQEDSAVYLCASSTRAPGGQNEQFFGPGTRLTVL.

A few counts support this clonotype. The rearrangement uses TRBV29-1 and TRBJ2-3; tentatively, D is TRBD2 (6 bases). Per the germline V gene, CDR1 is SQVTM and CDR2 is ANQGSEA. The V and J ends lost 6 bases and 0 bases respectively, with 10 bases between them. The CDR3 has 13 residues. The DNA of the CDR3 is TGCAGCGTAGGAGGGCCTAGCACAGATACGCAGTATTTT. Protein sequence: CSVGGPSTDTQYF.